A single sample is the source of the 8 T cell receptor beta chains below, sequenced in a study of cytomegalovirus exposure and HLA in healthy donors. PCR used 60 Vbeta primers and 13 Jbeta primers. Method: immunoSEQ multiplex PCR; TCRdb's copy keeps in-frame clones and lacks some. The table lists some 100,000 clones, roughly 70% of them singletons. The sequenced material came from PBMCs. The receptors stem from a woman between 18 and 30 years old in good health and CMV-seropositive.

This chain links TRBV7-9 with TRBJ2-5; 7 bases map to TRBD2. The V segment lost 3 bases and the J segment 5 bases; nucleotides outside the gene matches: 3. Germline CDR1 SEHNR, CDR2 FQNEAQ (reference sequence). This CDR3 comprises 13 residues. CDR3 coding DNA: TGTGCCAGCAGCTTCGCGGGAGAGGAGACCCAGTACTTC. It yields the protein CASSFAGEETQYF.

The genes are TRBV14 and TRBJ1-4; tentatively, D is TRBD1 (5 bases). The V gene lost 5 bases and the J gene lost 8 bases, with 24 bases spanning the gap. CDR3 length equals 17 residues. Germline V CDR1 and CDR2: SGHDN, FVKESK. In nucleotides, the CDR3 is TGTGCCAGCAGCACCCTCCGTAAGGGAGGGGTTGGAGAAAAACTGTTTTTT. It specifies CASSTLRKGGVGEKLFF.

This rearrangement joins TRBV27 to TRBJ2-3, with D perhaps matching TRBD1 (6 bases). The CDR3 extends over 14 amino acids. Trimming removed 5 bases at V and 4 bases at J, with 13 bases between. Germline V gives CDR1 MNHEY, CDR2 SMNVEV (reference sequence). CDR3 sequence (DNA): TGTGCCAGCAGTCTCGGACAGTGGGCAGATACGCAGTATTTT. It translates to CASSLGQWADTQYF.

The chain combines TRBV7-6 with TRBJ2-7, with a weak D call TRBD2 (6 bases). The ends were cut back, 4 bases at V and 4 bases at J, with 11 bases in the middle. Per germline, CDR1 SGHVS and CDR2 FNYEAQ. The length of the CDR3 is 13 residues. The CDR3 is CASSSSEGYEQYF. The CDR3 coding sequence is TGTGCCAGCAGCTCGTCGGAGGGGTACGAGCAGTACTTC.

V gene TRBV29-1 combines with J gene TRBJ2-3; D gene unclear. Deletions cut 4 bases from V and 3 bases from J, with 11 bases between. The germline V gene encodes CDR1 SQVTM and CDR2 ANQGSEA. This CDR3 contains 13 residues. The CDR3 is CSVVPGWTDTQYF. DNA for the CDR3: TGCAGCGTTGTGCCGGGTTGGACAGATACGCAGTATTTT.

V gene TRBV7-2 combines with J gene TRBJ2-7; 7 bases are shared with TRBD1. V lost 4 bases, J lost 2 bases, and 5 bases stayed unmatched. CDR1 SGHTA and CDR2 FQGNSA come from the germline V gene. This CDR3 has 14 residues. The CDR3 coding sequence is TGTGCCAGCAGCTCTAGGACAGGAACCTACGAGCAGTACTTC. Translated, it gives CASSSRTGTYEQYF.

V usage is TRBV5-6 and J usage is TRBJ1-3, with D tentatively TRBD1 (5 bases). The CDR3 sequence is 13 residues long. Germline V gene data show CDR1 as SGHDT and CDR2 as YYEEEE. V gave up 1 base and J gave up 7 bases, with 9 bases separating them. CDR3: CASSLSGSNTIYF. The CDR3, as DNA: TGTGCCAGCAGCTTGTCAGGGTCGAACACCATATATTTT.

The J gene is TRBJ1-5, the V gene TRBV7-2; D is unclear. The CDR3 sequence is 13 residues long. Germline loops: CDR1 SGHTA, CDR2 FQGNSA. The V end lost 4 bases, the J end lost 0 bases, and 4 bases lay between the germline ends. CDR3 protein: CASSSYSNQPQHF. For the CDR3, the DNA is TGTGCCAGCAGCTCTTATAGCAATCAGCCCCAGCATTTT.